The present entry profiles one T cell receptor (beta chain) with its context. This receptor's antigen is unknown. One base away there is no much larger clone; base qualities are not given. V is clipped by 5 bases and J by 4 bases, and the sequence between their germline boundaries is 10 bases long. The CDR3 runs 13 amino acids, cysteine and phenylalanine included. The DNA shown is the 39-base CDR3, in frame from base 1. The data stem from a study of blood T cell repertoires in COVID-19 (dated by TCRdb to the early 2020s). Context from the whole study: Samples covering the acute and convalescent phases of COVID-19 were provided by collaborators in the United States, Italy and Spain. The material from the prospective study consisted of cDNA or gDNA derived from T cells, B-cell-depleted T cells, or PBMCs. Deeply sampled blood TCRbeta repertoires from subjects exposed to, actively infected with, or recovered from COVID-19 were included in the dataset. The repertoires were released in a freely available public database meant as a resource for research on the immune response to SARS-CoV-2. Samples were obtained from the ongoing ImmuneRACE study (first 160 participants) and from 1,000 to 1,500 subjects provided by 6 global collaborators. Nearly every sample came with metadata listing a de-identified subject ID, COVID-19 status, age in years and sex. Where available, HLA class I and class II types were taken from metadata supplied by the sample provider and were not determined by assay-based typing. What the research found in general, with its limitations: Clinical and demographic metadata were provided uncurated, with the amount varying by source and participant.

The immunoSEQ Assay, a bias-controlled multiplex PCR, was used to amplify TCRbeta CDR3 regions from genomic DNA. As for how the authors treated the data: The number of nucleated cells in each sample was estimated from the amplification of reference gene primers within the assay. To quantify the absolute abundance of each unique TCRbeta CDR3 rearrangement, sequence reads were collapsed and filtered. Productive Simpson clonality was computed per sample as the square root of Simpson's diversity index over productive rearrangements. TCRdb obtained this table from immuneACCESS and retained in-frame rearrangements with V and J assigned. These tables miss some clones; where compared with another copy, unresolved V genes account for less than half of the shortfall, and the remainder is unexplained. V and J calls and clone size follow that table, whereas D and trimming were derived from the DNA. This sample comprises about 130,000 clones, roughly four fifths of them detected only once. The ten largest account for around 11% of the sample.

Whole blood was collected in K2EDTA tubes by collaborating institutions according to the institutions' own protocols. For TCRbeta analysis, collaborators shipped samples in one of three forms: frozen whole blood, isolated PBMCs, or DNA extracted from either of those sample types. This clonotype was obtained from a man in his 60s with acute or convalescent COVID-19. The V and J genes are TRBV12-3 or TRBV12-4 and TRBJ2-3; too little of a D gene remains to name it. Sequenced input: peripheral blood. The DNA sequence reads TGTGCCAGCAGTCCTCGGGTTTCAGATACGCAGTATTTT. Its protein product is CASSPRVSDTQYF.